The source of this T cell receptor beta chain is a study of control samples from healthy donors and cancer patients. The germline V gene has CDR1 SGHAT and CDR2 FQNNGV. The ends lost 2 bases at V and 3 bases at J; junction bases unmatched: 5. The CDR3 consists of 15 residues. This clone was counted between two and nine times. TCRdb's copy holds only in-frame clones and misses some; the assay was immunoSEQ multiplex PCR. Of around 130,000 clones detected, 70% to 90% appear once; the ten largest clones hold more than 2.5%. Sequences were obtained from blood. The sequence came from a man aged 50 to 60 in good health. The chain carries TRBV11-2 and TRBJ1-2; 8 bases fit TRBD1. For the CDR3, the DNA is TGTGCCAGCAGCTTATTTGGACAGGGCTACTATGGCTACACCTTC. Residues: CASSLFGQGYYGYTF.